These 32 T cell receptor beta chains were sequenced from one sample in a study of T cell responses to AZD1222 COVID-19 vaccine. TCRdb's copy holds only in-frame clones and misses some; the assay was immunoSEQ multiplex PCR. The sample has around 89,000 clones, about nine tenths seen once. The sequenced sample was peripheral blood, obtained on day 0 of AZD1222 vaccination. Source of these receptors: an adult in good health.

This clone was observed a handful of times. The chain carries TRBV10-2 and TRBJ2-5; D is possibly TRBD1 or TRBD2 (7 bases each). This CDR3 contains 17 residues. V was clipped by 5 bases and J by 0 bases, with 19 bases between them. The germline V gene has CDR1 WSHSY and CDR2 SAAADI. For the CDR3, the DNA is TGCGCCAGCAGTCCATCGCAGGGGGGGATGTACCAAGAGACCCAGTACTTC. Translation gives CASSPSQGGMYQETQYF.

The chain combines TRBV5-1 with TRBJ1-1; D is unclear. The CDR3 runs 14 residues. Germline V gives CDR1 SGHRS, CDR2 YFSETQ. Trimming took 6 bases from V and 1 from J, leaving 13 bases between them. CDR3 sequence (DNA): TGCGCCAGCACAGCGTTGGTAGGGAACACTGAAGCTTTCTTT. Translated: CASTALVGNTEAFF.

The rearrangement uses TRBV6-5 and TRBJ1-2; TRBD1 agrees at 9 bases. The V and J ends lost 6 bases and 2 bases, in that order; junction bases with no gene match: 7. The germline CDR1 and CDR2 sequences are MNHEY and SVGAGI. This CDR3 comprises 15 residues. CDR3 loop: CASRPYGTGNYGYTF. CDR3 in DNA: TGTGCCAGCAGACCATACGGGACAGGGAACTATGGCTACACCTTC.

The chain links TRBV5-8 to TRBJ1-1, with D tentatively TRBD1 (5 bases). The CDR3 loop spans 15 amino acids. The V and J ends lost 0 bases and 4 bases respectively, with 13 bases between them. Looked up from germline, CDR1 is SGHTS and CDR2 is YDEGEE. This CDR3 reads CASSLVRGLGTEAFF. The CDR3 DNA is TGTGCCAGCAGCTTGGTTAGGGGTTTGGGCACTGAAGCTTTCTTT.

The chain joins TRBV2 to TRBJ1-2; D call uncertain. Germline V gene lookup returns CDR1 SNHLY and CDR2 FYNNEI. CDR3 length: 12 residues. Trimming took off 4 bases at V and 0 bases at J, with 3 bases between the two ends. CDR3 region: CASSVTNYGYTF. The CDR3 nucleotides are TGTGCCAGCAGTGTCACTAACTATGGCTACACCTTC.

The CDR3 DNA follows: TGCGCCAGCAGCTTTACAGCGACGACTAGCACAGATACGCAGTATTTT. It codes for CASSFTATTSTDTQYF. This chain uses TRBV5-1 with TRBJ2-3; D is unresolved. The length of the CDR3 is 16 residues. The V gene's germline CDR1 is SGHRS and CDR2 YFSETQ. The V end lost 2 bases, the J end lost 0 bases, and 13 bases lay between the germline ends.

V is TRBV3-1 (or the pseudogene TRBV3-2) and J is TRBJ2-7; 8 nucleotides agree with TRBD2. Looked up from germline, CDR1 is LGHDT and CDR2 is YNNKEL (reference sequence). CDR3 length equals 15 residues. The trim removed 3 bases at V and 1 base at J, leaving 5 bases unmatched. This CDR3 is CASSQSGGLSYEQYF. The DNA of the CDR3 is TGTGCCAGCAGCCAGAGCGGGGGACTATCCTACGAGCAGTACTTC.

This chain links TRBV9 with TRBJ2-3; D tentatively fits TRBD1 or TRBD2 (6 bases each). The CDR3 is 18 amino acids. From germline, CDR1 is SGDLS and CDR2 YYNGEE. The germline V and J ends were trimmed by 0 bases and 5 bases, with 22 bases remaining between them. Here the CDR3 reads CASSVGGVGAGRGDTQYF. The DNA of the CDR3 is TGTGCCAGCAGCGTAGGCGGTGTGGGGGCGGGACGAGGAGATACGCAGTATTTT.

This clone was detected a few times. The V call is TRBV2, the J call TRBJ2-1, with 12 bases fitting TRBD2. Germline CDR1 is SNHLY and CDR2 is FYNNEI. The CDR3 is made up of 14 amino acids. Germline trimming cut 7 bases from V and 6 bases from J; bases unmatched to any gene: 4. The CDR3 reads CASTLAGGPNEQFF. The CDR3 DNA sequence: TGTGCCAGCACTCTAGCGGGGGGGCCCAATGAGCAGTTCTTC.

V usage is TRBV5-5 and J usage is TRBJ1-6; 7 bases are a match to TRBD1. The CDR3 consists of 14 residues. Germline-derived CDR1 and CDR2 are SGHKS and YYEKEE (reference sequence). J gave up 10 bases and V 5 bases, and 9 bases lay outside the gene matches. The CDR3 region is CASRTTGPSSPLHF. In nucleotides, the CDR3 is TGTGCCAGCAGGACGACAGGGCCGTCGTCACCCCTCCACTTT.

The chain carries TRBV12-3 or TRBV12-4 and TRBJ2-5; D is undetermined. The CDR3 contains 12 residues. Trimming shortened V by 5 bases and J by 2 bases, and 6 bases separated the two germline ends. The chain's CDR3 is CASSPTQETQYF. CDR3 coding DNA: TGTGCCAGCAGTCCGACTCAAGAGACCCAGTACTTC.

The CDR3 loop is CAWSLATGGRWGTEAFF. CDR3 sequence (DNA): TGTGCCTGGAGTCTAGCCACAGGGGGGCGGTGGGGGACTGAAGCTTTCTTT. J is TRBJ1-1 and V is TRBV30, with TRBD1 identical over 8 bases. The CDR3 spans 17 residues. Per the germline V gene, CDR1 is GTSNPN and CDR2 is SVGIG (reference sequence). J was trimmed by 5 bases and V by 2 bases; bases with no gene match: 16.

The count of this clone is one. J is TRBJ2-3 and V is TRBV10-3, with 14 bases fitting TRBD2. The length of the CDR3 is 17 residues. Germline V gene lookup returns CDR1 ENHRY and CDR2 SYGVKD. V lost 2 bases and J lost 1; bases outside the gene matches: 2. The CDR3 DNA reads as TGTGCCATCAGTGAGGGGACTAGCGGGGGAGGCACAGATACGCAGTATTTT. It specifies CAISEGTSGGGTDTQYF.

The rearrangement uses TRBV25-1 and TRBJ1-1; a weak D match, TRBD1 (5 bases). This CDR3 spans 16 amino acids. Germline loops: CDR1 MGHDK, CDR2 SYGVNS. Trimming left V 1 base short and J 3 bases short, with 15 bases between. CDR3: CASSEFRSGRYTEAFF. The CDR3, as DNA: TGTGCCAGCAGTGAATTCCGGTCAGGGAGGTACACTGAAGCTTTCTTT.

This chain links TRBV14 with TRBJ1-2, with D uncertain. The V gene lost 2 bases and the J gene lost 4 bases, with 8 bases spanning the gap. CDR1 and CDR2 from the germline V gene are SGHDN and FVKESK. This CDR3 is 13 amino acids long. As DNA, the CDR3 is TGTGCCAGCAGCCAATCGCGGAGCTATGGCTACACCTTC. Translated: CASSQSRSYGYTF.

The chain has TRBV11-2 and TRBJ2-7; D uncertain. This CDR3 is 15 amino acids long. Trimming shortened V by 0 bases and J by 0 bases, and 9 bases separated the two germline ends. In germline, CDR1 is SGHAT, CDR2 FQNNGV. The CDR3 nucleotides read TGTGCCAGCAGCTTAGAAACCAGTAGCTCCTACGAGCAGTACTTC. It yields the protein CASSLETSSSYEQYF.

This clone was counted once. The CDR3 is CASSSPGQGASEQYF. CDR3 nucleotides: TGTGCCAGCAGTTCGCCGGGACAGGGGGCTTCCGAGCAGTACTTC. This rearrangement joins TRBV28 to TRBJ2-7; 12 nucleotides line up with TRBD1. The germline V gene has CDR1 MDHEN and CDR2 SYDVKM. CDR3 length: 15 amino acids. J lost 6 bases, V lost 4 bases, and 7 bases had no gene match.

The CDR3 is CASSLAFSGGFSTDTQYF. The CDR3 DNA is TGTGCCAGCAGCTTAGCGTTTAGCGGGGGATTCAGCACAGATACGCAGTATTTT. The genes are TRBV7-2 and TRBJ2-3, with 9 bases fitting TRBD2. This CDR3 has 18 amino acids. J was trimmed by 0 bases and V by 0 bases; bases with no gene match: 7. The germline CDR1 and CDR2 sequences are SGHTA and FQGNSA.

This chain connects TRBV27 to TRBJ1-1; 10 positions match TRBD1. Germline V gives CDR1 MNHEY, CDR2 SMNVEV (reference sequence). V lost 1 base and J lost 3; bases outside the gene matches: 5. The CDR3 length is 16 residues. The CDR3 region is CASSLLGTGVDTEAFF. CDR3 nucleotide sequence: TGTGCCAGCAGTTTATTGGGGACAGGGGTGGACACTGAAGCTTTCTTT.

The chain is built from TRBV4-1 and TRBJ1-5; a weak D match, TRBD1 (5 bases). This CDR3 region has 14 residues. The germline V gene has CDR1 MGHRA and CDR2 YSYEKL. V lost 1 base and J 5 bases, leaving 9 bases between the germline ends. The CDR3 spells CASSQAGSHQPQHF. CDR3 nucleotide sequence: TGCGCCAGCAGCCAAGCAGGGTCCCATCAGCCCCAGCATTTT.

This clone has just a few counts. The chain joins TRBV6-6 to TRBJ1-2; D unclear. CDR3 size: 12 residues. CDR1 MNHNY and CDR2 SVGAGI come from the germline V gene (reference sequence). Trimming shortened V by 5 bases and J by 8 bases, and 12 bases separated the two germline ends. In DNA, the CDR3 is TGTGCCAGCAGTCCCCACGGAGGGGGCTACACCTTC. It encodes CASSPHGGGYTF.

V gene TRBV12-3 or TRBV12-4 combines with J gene TRBJ2-7; 9 bases agree with TRBD1. The V gene end was trimmed by 5 bases and the J gene end by 4 bases; junction bases not matched to a gene: 3. The CDR3 runs to 13 residues. CDR3 region: CASSTGGWYEQYF. As DNA, the CDR3 is TGTGCCAGCAGTACAGGGGGCTGGTACGAGCAGTACTTC.

The chain carries TRBV3-1 (or the pseudogene TRBV3-2) and TRBJ1-2, with 8 nucleotides matching TRBD1. Looked up from germline, CDR1 is LGHDT and CDR2 is YNNKEL (reference sequence). The CDR3 runs 16 residues. V trimming: 1 base; J trimming: 4 bases; junction bases outside the gene matches: 8. In DNA, the CDR3 is TGTGCCAGCAGCCAAGCCGGACAGGGTGGGGTCTATGGCTACACCTTC. This encodes CASSQAGQGGVYGYTF.

This chain connects TRBV4-1 to TRBJ2-5; TRBD2 matches 8 bases. CDR3 size: 15 residues. The junction had 4 bases not matched to a gene; V was cut back by 4 bases and J by 0 bases. CDR1 MGHRA and CDR2 YSYEKL come from the germline V gene. The CDR3 spells CASSLSGGDQETQYF. The CDR3, as DNA: TGCGCCAGCAGCCTGAGCGGGGGAGACCAAGAGACCCAGTACTTC.

The count of this clone is one. J is TRBJ2-5 and V is TRBV7-2, with 7 bases fitting TRBD1. Germline V gene data show CDR1 as SGHTA and CDR2 as FQGNSA. This CDR3 spans 13 amino acids. With V trimmed by 5 bases and J by 2 bases, 2 bases remained unmatched. Written as DNA, the CDR3 is TGTGCCAGCAGCCGCAGGGGGCAAGAGACCCAGTACTTC. This encodes CASSRRGQETQYF.

The V gene is TRBV7-7, the J gene TRBJ2-1, with 10 positions matching TRBD2. J lost 9 bases, V lost 1 base, and 12 bases had no gene match. CDR1 is SSHAT and CDR2 is FNYEAQ in the germline V gene (reference sequence). The CDR3 covers 17 residues. The chain's CDR3 is CASSLDGLASGRGEQFF. The CDR3 coding sequence is TGTGCCAGCAGCTTAGATGGGCTGGCTAGCGGGAGAGGTGAGCAGTTCTTC.

V is TRBV7-8 and J is TRBJ1-1, with 7 bases fitting TRBD1. Germline V gives CDR1 SGHVS, CDR2 FQNEAQ. V was pared by 5 bases and J by 2 bases, with 5 bases of the junction left unmatched. The CDR3 has 14 residues. For the CDR3, the DNA is TGTGCCAGCAGCCCGGGACAGATAAACACTGAAGCTTTCTTT. This sequence encodes CASSPGQINTEAFF.

The V and J genes are TRBV9 and TRBJ1-2, with TRBD1 as a possible D gene (5 bases). V lost 3 bases and J 4 bases, leaving 13 bases between the germline ends. This CDR3 comprises 14 residues. Germline V gene lookup returns CDR1 SGDLS and CDR2 YYNGEE. The DNA of the CDR3 is TGTGCCAGCAGCGGCCCCGGGGCCGTCTATGGCTACACCTTC. It translates to CASSGPGAVYGYTF.

This chain connects TRBV29-1 to TRBJ2-5, with D tentatively TRBD2 (5 bases). The CDR3 runs 13 residues. Trimming cost V 5 bases and J 5 bases, with 15 bases left between them. Germline CDR1 reads SQVTM; CDR2 reads ANQGSEA. The CDR3 protein is CSVSGSWRETQYF. As DNA, the CDR3 is TGCAGCGTTTCGGGCAGTTGGAGGGAGACCCAGTACTTC.

The genes are TRBV7-8 and TRBJ1-2; 7 bases fit TRBD1. Trimming cost V 4 bases and J 6 bases; bases outside gene matches: 2. The CDR3 loop spans 12 amino acids. Germline V gives CDR1 SGHVS, CDR2 FQNEAQ. For the CDR3, the DNA is TGTGCCAGCAGCTCAACAGGGGATGGCTACACCTTC. Translated, it gives CASSSTGDGYTF.

This clone appeared a few times. This rearrangement joins TRBV2 to TRBJ1-2; no definite D call. This CDR3 is 11 amino acids long. Germline V gene lookup returns CDR1 SNHLY and CDR2 FYNNEI. Trimming cost V 3 bases and J 4 bases, with 3 bases left between them. The CDR3 DNA reads TGTGCCAGCAGTGATCCCTATGGCTACACCTTC. Its translation: CASSDPYGYTF.

This chain uses TRBV25-1 with TRBJ1-3, with D perhaps matching TRBD1 (6 bases). V lost 2 bases and J 5 bases, leaving 16 bases between the germline ends. Germline CDR1 is MGHDK and CDR2 is SYGVNS. This CDR3 is built from 16 residues. The CDR3: CASSEVFEGVRNTIYF. In DNA, the CDR3 is TGTGCCAGCAGTGAAGTATTCGAGGGGGTCCGAAACACCATATATTTT.